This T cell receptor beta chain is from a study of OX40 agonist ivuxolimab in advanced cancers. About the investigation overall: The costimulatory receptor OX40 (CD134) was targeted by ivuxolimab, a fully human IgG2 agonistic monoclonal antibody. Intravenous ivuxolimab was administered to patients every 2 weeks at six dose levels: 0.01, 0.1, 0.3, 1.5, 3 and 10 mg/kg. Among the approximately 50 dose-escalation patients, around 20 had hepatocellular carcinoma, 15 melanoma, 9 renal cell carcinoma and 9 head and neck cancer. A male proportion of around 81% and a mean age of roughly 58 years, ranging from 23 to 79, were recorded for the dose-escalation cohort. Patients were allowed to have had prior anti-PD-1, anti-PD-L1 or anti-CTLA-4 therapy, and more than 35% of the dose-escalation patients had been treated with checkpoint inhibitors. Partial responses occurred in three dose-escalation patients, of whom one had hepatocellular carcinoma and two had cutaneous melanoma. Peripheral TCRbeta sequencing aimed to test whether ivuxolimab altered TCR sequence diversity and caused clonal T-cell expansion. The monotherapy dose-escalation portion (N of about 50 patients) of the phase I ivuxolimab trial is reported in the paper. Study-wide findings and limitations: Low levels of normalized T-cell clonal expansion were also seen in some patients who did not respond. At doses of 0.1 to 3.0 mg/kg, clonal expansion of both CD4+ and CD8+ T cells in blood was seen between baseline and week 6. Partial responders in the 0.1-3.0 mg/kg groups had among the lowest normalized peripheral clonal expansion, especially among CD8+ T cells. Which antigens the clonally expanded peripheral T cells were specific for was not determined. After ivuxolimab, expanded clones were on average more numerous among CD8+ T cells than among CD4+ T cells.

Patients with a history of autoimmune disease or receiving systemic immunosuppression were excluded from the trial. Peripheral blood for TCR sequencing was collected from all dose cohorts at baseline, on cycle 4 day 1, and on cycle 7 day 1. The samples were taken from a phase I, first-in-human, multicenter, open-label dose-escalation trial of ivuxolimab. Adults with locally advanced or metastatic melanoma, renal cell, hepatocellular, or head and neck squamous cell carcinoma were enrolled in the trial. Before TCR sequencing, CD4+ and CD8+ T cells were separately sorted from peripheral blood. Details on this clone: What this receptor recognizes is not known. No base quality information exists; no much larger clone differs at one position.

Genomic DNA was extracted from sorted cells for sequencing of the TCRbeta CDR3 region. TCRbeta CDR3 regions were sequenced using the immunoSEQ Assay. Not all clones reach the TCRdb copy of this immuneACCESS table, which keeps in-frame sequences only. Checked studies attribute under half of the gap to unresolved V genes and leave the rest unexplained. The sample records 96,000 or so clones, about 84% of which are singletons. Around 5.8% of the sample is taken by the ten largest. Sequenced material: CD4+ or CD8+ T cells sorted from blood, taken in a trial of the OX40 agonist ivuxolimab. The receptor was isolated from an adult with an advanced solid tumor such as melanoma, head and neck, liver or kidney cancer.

CDR3 region: CASSLARDSPLHF. The sequenced DNA: TGTGCCAGCAGCTTAGCAAGGGATTCACCCCTCCACTTT. The chain is encoded by TRBV11-2 joined to TRBJ1-6, with the D gene not confidently named. V sheds 1 base and J sheds 8 bases, leaving 6 bases between their ends. Counted from cysteine to phenylalanine, this CDR3 has 13 amino acids. The read is trimmed to its CDR3 DNA, 39 bases read in frame from base 1. CDR1 SGHAT and CDR2 FQNNGV were looked up in the germline V gene.